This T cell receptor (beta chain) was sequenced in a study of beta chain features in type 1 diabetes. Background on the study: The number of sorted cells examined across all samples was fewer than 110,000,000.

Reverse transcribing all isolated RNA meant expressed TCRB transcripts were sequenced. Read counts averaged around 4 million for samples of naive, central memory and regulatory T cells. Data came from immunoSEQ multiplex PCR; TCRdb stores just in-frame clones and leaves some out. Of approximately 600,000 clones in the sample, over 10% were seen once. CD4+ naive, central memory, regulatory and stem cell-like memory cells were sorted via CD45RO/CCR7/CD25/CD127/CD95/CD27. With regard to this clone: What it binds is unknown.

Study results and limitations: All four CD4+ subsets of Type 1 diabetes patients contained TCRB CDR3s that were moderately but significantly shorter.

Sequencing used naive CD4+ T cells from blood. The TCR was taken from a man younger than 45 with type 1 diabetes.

As DNA, the CDR3 is TGCGCCAGCAGTCAATCGTTTGGGGAACAAGGCTACACCTTC. It is translated as CASSQSFGEQGYTF. The gene calls are TRBV23-1 and TRBJ1-2; no firm D call. Being an ORF, TRBV23-1 has a function that is uncertain. The CDR3 runs to 14 residues. Between the trimmed V and J ends, which lost 0 bases and 8 bases, there was a span of 13 bases.